This T cell receptor beta chain was sequenced for a study of shared clonotypes between healthy human individuals. A remark on this clone: Its specificity is not known.

Study-wide results and limits: Generally, estimated richness proved larger in naive subsets than it did in memory subsets.

The CDR3 is made up of 14 amino acids. Germline-derived CDR1 and CDR2 are MNHEY and SVGAGI. Trimming pared 7 bases from V and 0 bases from J, leaving 12 bases between. This table comes from immunoSEQ multiplex PCR, and its TCRdb copy is limited to in-frame clones, with some not included. This sample yields nearly 1,000,000 clones, of which approximately 80% are seen a single time; 1.5% belongs to the top ten. This chain joins TRBV6-5 and TRBJ1-1; tentatively, D is TRBD1 (5 bases). The sequence was obtained from a man aged 18 to 30 in good health. Material: memory CD4+ T cells sorted from blood. The subset is: CD45RA-negative fraction. The CDR3 here is CASTTGPLNTEAFF. CDR3 nucleotide sequence: TGTGCCAGCACTACAGGTCCATTGAACACTGAAGCTTTCTTT.